The T cell receptor (beta chain) under discussion was sequenced for a study of blood T cell repertoires in COVID-19 (dated by TCRdb to 2018 to 2020). At the level of the whole study: Samples covering the acute and convalescent phases of COVID-19 were provided by collaborators in the United States, Italy and Spain. Where available, HLA class I and class II types were obtained from metadata supplied by the sample provider rather than from assay-based typing. A de-identified subject ID, COVID-19 status, age in years and sex were almost always included in the sample metadata. The material from the prospective study consisted of cDNA or gDNA derived from T cells, B-cell-depleted T cells, or PBMCs. The repertoires were released in a freely available public database meant as a resource for research on the immune response to SARS-CoV-2. Subjects who had been exposed to COVID-19, were actively infected with it, or had recovered from it provided the deeply sampled blood TCRbeta repertoires that made up the dataset. The samples were drawn from two sources: the first 160 participants of the ongoing ImmuneRACE study, and over 950 subjects contributed by 6 global collaborators. General study outcomes and caveats: How much clinical and demographic metadata was included differed by source and by participant, and the metadata was provided uncurated.

Collaborating institutions collected whole blood in K2EDTA tubes following their own protocols. Collaborator samples were shipped for TCRbeta analysis as frozen whole blood, isolated PBMCs, or DNA extracted from either sample type. The immunoSEQ Assay, a bias-controlled multiplex PCR, was used to amplify TCRbeta CDR3 regions from genomic DNA. Turning to the authors' computational methods: Nucleated cell counts per sample were estimated from amplification of reference gene primers within the assay. To quantify the absolute abundance of each unique TCRbeta CDR3 rearrangement, sequence reads were collapsed and filtered. For each sample, productive Simpson clonality was calculated as the square root of Simpson's diversity index over productive rearrangements. TCRdb mirrors the immuneACCESS table, restricted to in-frame sequences. Some clones are absent from its copies; in checked studies, under half trace to an unresolved V gene, and the reason for the others is unknown. The V and J calls and clone size were taken over from that table, and D and trimming were inferred from the DNA. The sample contains around 300,000 clones, 65% to 90% of them found a single time. Approximately 7.5% of the sample belongs to the ten largest clones.

The germline V gene (reference sequence) specifies LNHDA as CDR1 and SQIVND as CDR2. From the cysteine through the phenylalanine, the CDR3 covers 15 amino acids. The retained sequence is limited to the CDR3, 45 bases, with the frame set at the first base. V drops 6 bases and J drops 7 bases, leaving 19 bases in between. A remark on this clone: This receptor's antigen is unknown. The input lacks base qualities; no much larger clone sits a single base away.

This TCR came from a human donor in a cohort sampled during active COVID-19. The chain is made from TRBV19 and TRBJ1-5, with the D gene call left open. Sample: peripheral blood. The nucleotide sequence reads TGTGCCAGTAGACTTTCGGCAGAGGGTGTCCAGCCCCAGCATTTT. It translates to CASRLSAEGVQPQHF.